These 18 T cell receptor beta chains originate from one sample sequenced in a study of cytomegalovirus exposure and HLA in healthy donors. 13 Jbeta primers and 60 Vbeta primers were used for the PCR. Generated by immunoSEQ multiplex PCR, the TCRdb table keeps only in-frame clones and is missing some. The sample contains some 200,000 clones, about four fifths of which appear only once. What was sequenced was PBMCs. The receptors shown here come from a woman between 18 and 30 years old in good health and CMV-seronegative.

This chain links TRBV5-6 with TRBJ2-1; 10 positions agree with TRBD2. Trimming took 4 bases from V and 9 from J; bases not matched to a gene: 13. Germline V CDR1 and CDR2: SGHDT, YYEEEE. This CDR3 has 16 amino acids. The CDR3 DNA reads TGTGCCAGCAGCCCCTTTCTAGCGGGAGAAGGCGGTGAGCAGTTCTTC. This codes for CASSPFLAGEGGEQFF.

This clone was recorded a few times. The chain combines TRBV10-1 with TRBJ1-5; perhaps TRBD1 as D (5 bases). V gave up 11 bases and J gave up 7 bases, with 12 bases separating them. The CDR3 spans 11 residues. From germline, CDR1 is WNHNN and CDR2 SYGVQD (reference sequence). The CDR3, as DNA: TGCGCCTCCCCAGGGTTCCAGCCCCAGCATTTT. As protein: CASPGFQPQHF.

This chain joins TRBV19 and TRBJ2-1; TRBD2 agrees at 13 bases. The CDR3 totals 14 residues. CDR1 LNHDA and CDR2 SQIVND come from the germline V gene (reference sequence). The V gene end was trimmed by 6 bases and the J gene end by 6 bases; junction bases not matched to a gene: 2. The CDR3 region is CASSRLAGGNEQFF. The DNA of the CDR3 is TGTGCCAGTAGCAGACTAGCGGGAGGCAATGAGCAGTTCTTC.

This clone has only one observation. The rearrangement uses TRBV9 and TRBJ1-5; TRBD1 matches at 7 bases. Germline-derived CDR1 and CDR2 are SGDLS and YYNGEE. V shed 0 bases and J 0 bases; nucleotides not matched to a gene: 15. CDR3 size: 20 residues. The CDR3 protein is CASSVAWGQSPMSSNQPQHF. The CDR3, as DNA: TGTGCCAGCAGCGTAGCGTGGGGACAGAGTCCAATGAGTAGCAATCAGCCCCAGCATTTT.

J is TRBJ1-3 and V is TRBV11-3, with 7 bases matching TRBD1. From germline, CDR1 is SGHNT and CDR2 YENEEA. The CDR3 has 12 amino acids. The J segment lost 7 bases and the V segment lost 7 bases, leaving 4 bases of the junction unmatched. CDR3 region: CASKTGTNTIYF. The CDR3, as DNA: TGTGCCAGCAAGACAGGGACTAACACCATATATTTT.

The chain is built from TRBV5-8 and TRBJ2-5; TRBD2 is a possible D gene (6 bases). Looked up from germline, CDR1 is SGHTS and CDR2 is YDEGEE. The CDR3 is 16 residues long. V was pared by 0 bases and J by 5 bases, with 17 bases between. CDR3 residues: CASSLGIRPSAETQYF. CDR3 in DNA: TGTGCCAGCAGCTTGGGTATACGTCCTAGCGCGGAGACCCAGTACTTC.

The rearrangement links TRBV6-4 to TRBJ1-1; no definite D call. Germline V lookup: CDR1 MRHNA, CDR2 SNTAGT. V gave up 2 bases and J gave up 6 bases, with 16 bases separating them. CDR3 length: 15 amino acids. The CDR3 region is CASSDGVGLRAEAFF. In nucleotides, the CDR3 is TGTGCCAGCAGTGACGGGGTAGGTTTGAGGGCTGAAGCTTTCTTT.

This clone has just a few counts. This chain links TRBV29-1 with TRBJ1-2; TRBD1 aligns across 8 bases. Germline-derived CDR1 and CDR2 are SQVTM and ANQGSEA. The CDR3 sequence is 12 residues long. The V segment lost 7 bases and the J segment 6 bases; nucleotides outside the gene matches: 7. This chain's CDR3 is CSADREGNGYTF. Here the CDR3 DNA reads TGCAGCGCGGACAGGGAGGGTAATGGCTACACCTTC. Complete variable domain (other parts from reference TRBV29-1 and TRBJ1-2): SAVISQKPSRDICQRGTSLTIQCQVDSQVTMMFWYRQQPGQSLTLIATANQGSEATYESGFVIDKFPISRPNLTFSTLTVSNMSPEDSSIYLCSADREGNGYTFGSGTRLTVV.

This sequence joins TRBV13 and TRBJ2-1, with 10 positions matching TRBD2. The V segment lost 3 bases and the J segment 5 bases; nucleotides outside the gene matches: 4. CDR1 is PRHDT and CDR2 is FYEKMQ in the germline V gene (reference sequence). CDR3 length equals 15 residues. For the CDR3, the DNA is TGTGCCAGCAGCTTTCCTAGCGGGAGCCACAATGAGCAGTTCTTC. Translated, it gives CASSFPSGSHNEQFF.

The chain joins TRBV4-3 to TRBJ2-5; 8 bases are a match to TRBD1. The DNA end is more similar to TRBJ2-7, so the J call may be wrong. In germline, CDR1 is LGHNA, CDR2 YSLEER. This CDR3 spans 16 amino acids. CDR3 in DNA: TGCGCCAGCAGCCAGGATACAGGGGGTGGGACCTACGAGCAGTACTTC. Translation: CASSQDTGGGTYEQYF.

This clone was observed a handful of times. CDR3 residues: CASRRAQNTEAFF. The DNA of the CDR3 is TGTGCCAGCCGAAGAGCCCAGAACACTGAAGCTTTCTTT. This chain joins TRBV11-3 and TRBJ1-1; D gene unclear. The germline V and J ends were trimmed by 8 bases and 1 base, with 11 bases remaining between them. The CDR3 has 13 residues. Germline CDR1 SGHNT, CDR2 YENEEA.

This clone is a singleton in its sample. This rearrangement joins TRBV27 to TRBJ2-1, with 8 bases lining up with TRBD2. V trimming: 2 bases; J trimming: 8 bases; junction bases outside the gene matches: 8. CDR3 length equals 15 residues. Germline assignment: CDR1 MNHEY and CDR2 SMNVEV (reference sequence). CDR3 residues: CASSLQRESLDEQFF. The CDR3 DNA reads TGTGCCAGCAGTTTACAGCGGGAGAGTTTGGATGAGCAGTTCTTC.

The chain combines TRBV28 with TRBJ2-4, with D possibly TRBD1 on 6 matching bases. The germline V gene has CDR1 MDHEN and CDR2 SYDVKM. Trimming removed 5 bases at V and 1 base at J, with 12 bases between. This CDR3 has 15 amino acids. The CDR3 region is CASSAQGSAKNIQYF. Here the CDR3 DNA reads TGTGCCAGCAGTGCACAGGGTTCGGCCAAAAACATTCAGTACTTC.

V gene TRBV11-2 combines with J gene TRBJ1-4; TRBD1 agrees at 7 bases. Germline V gene data show CDR1 as SGHAT and CDR2 as FQNNGV. The trim removed 6 bases at V and 5 bases at J, leaving 9 bases unmatched. The length of the CDR3 is 15 residues. CDR3 nucleotides: TGTGCCAGCAGTGCCGGGACAGTTAGGAATGAAAAACTGTTTTTT. Amino acids: CASSAGTVRNEKLFF.

Concerning this clone: Germline is not matched at one junction end, which may reflect a read error. J is TRBJ1-1 and V is TRBV7-9; D gene uncertain. This CDR3 has 13 amino acids. In germline, CDR1 is SEHNR, CDR2 FQNEAQ (reference sequence). CDR3 sequence (DNA): TGTTCCAGCAGCTTAAACAGCAACACTGAAGCTTTCTTT. Amino acid sequence: CSSSLNSNTEAFF.

This clone was counted a single time. The chain carries TRBV28 and TRBJ1-1; 8 nucleotides match TRBD1. Germline assignment: CDR1 MDHEN and CDR2 SYDVKM. The CDR3 extends over 19 amino acids. V gave up 5 bases and J gave up 4 bases; unmatched junction bases: 21. The chain's CDR3 is CASSRGGVDRGRGTTEAFF. The CDR3 bases are TGTGCCAGCAGTCGAGGAGGAGTTGACAGGGGACGGGGGACCACTGAAGCTTTCTTT.

The rearrangement joins TRBV11-3 to TRBJ2-1; 12 bases line up with TRBD2. Germline lookup yields CDR1 SGHNT and CDR2 YENEEA. The V and J ends lost 6 bases and 8 bases, in that order; junction bases with no gene match: 11. This CDR3 region has 16 residues. The CDR3 nucleotides read TGTGCCAGCAGGAAGACTAGCGGGAGCGTTAATGATGAGCAGTTCTTC. Amino acid sequence: CASRKTSGSVNDEQFF.

Notes on this clone: One end of the junction is discordant with germline, which a read error may explain. The genes are TRBV6-5 and TRBJ2-1; maybe TRBD2 (5 bases). The CDR3 consists of 12 residues. Looked up from germline, CDR1 is MNHEY and CDR2 is SVGAGI. The CDR3 DNA is TGTGCCAGCAGTCTCACTAGGAATGAGCAGCTCTTC. Translating it yields CASSLTRNEQLF.